These 20 T cell receptor beta chains were sequenced from one sample in a study of Graves' ophthalmopathy and Graves' hyperthyroidism. Beta-chain TCR CDR3 regions were amplified from RNA transcripts. The workflow started with a first-round RT-PCR run with HTBI primers and then moved on to a second-round multiplex PCR. TCRdb ran MiXCR on the multiplex PCR reads and lists one entry per CDR3 protein. The sample lists 400,000 to 500,000 distinct CDR3 sequences, around 21% occurring once. Input material: peripheral blood. The receptors shown here come from a woman between 18 and 29 years old with stable Graves' hyperthyroidism.

V usage is TRBV28 and J usage is TRBJ1-1, with D perhaps TRBD1 (6 bases). Germline V gives CDR1 MDHEN, CDR2 SYDVKM. Trimming took 6 bases from V and 11 from J, leaving 19 bases between them. This CDR3 has 13 residues. The CDR3 is CASSPKVQGHAFF. CDR3 bases: TGTGCCAGCAGCCCAAAGGTACAGGGCCACGCTTTCTTT.

This clonotype was counted many times. J is TRBJ1-1 and V is TRBV12-3 or TRBV12-4, with a tentative D call TRBD1 (5 bases). V lost 1 base and J 6 bases, leaving 9 bases between the germline ends. CDR3 length: 13 amino acids. CDR3 amino acids: CASSLGAGSEAFF. CDR3 DNA: TGTGCCAGCAGTTTAGGAGCAGGGTCTGAAGCTTTCTTT.

J is TRBJ1-1 and V is TRBV6-5; weak D call: TRBD1 (5 bases). CDR3 length: 13 amino acids. Germline loops: CDR1 MNHEY, CDR2 SVGAGI. V shed 2 bases and J shed 7 bases, with 11 bases lying between them. The CDR3 nucleotides read TGTGCCAGCAGTTACAATGTTCAGGGTGAAGCTTTCTTT. Translating it yields CASSYNVQGEAFF.

About this clonotype: A junction boundary mismatches the germline segment, possibly from a read error. The gene calls are TRBV6-1 and TRBJ2-7; 11 nucleotides align to TRBD1. There are 14 residues in the CDR3. Germline CDR1 and CDR2: MNHNS and SASEGT. The CDR3, as DNA: TGTGCCATCAGTCCGGGACAGGGGGACTACGAGCAGTACTTC. Its protein product is CAISPGQGDYEQYF.

This clonotype has at least ten counts. The rearrangement links TRBV6-5 to TRBJ1-1; D is uncertain. V was clipped by 6 bases and J by 5 bases, with 16 bases between them. The CDR3 runs to 14 residues. Germline V gives CDR1 MNHEY, CDR2 SVGAGI. The CDR3 DNA is TGTGCCAGCAGCCCCCCCCTCGAGGGAACTGAAGCTTTCTTT. It encodes CASSPPLEGTEAFF.

The V and J genes are TRBV6-5 and TRBJ2-2; a possible D gene is TRBD1 (5 bases). The CDR3 has 15 amino acids. V gave up 7 bases and J gave up 3 bases, with 15 bases separating them. Germline-derived CDR1 and CDR2 are MNHEY and SVGAGI. The CDR3 is CASIRGPGDTGELFF. CDR3 DNA: TGTGCCAGCATTAGGGGCCCCGGAGACACCGGGGAGCTGTTTTTT.

This clonotype was observed many times. CDR3 DNA sequence: TGCAGCGTTGGGACAGGTCTCAATCAGCCCCAGCATTTT. Translated: CSVGTGLNQPQHF. The chain joins TRBV29-1 to TRBJ1-5, with 7 bases fitting TRBD1. V gave up 4 bases and J gave up 3 bases; unmatched junction bases: 3. Per germline, CDR1 SQVTM and CDR2 ANQGSEA. The CDR3 extends over 13 amino acids. Full variable domain (remainder filled in from reference TRBV29-1 and TRBJ1-5): SAVISQKPSRDICQRGTSLTIQCQVDSQVTMMFWYRQQPGQSLTLIATANQGSEATYESGFVIDKFPISRPNLTFSTLTVSNMSPEDSSIYLCSVGTGLNQPQHFGDGTRLSIL.

CDR3 residues: CASSTLGSGTEAFF. The DNA of the CDR3 is TGTGCCAGCAGTACCTTAGGTAGTGGAACTGAAGCTTTCTTT. This chain links TRBV27 with TRBJ1-1; D call uncertain. V was trimmed by 5 bases and J by 5 bases, leaving 15 bases between them. From germline, CDR1 is MNHEY and CDR2 SMNVEV (reference sequence). This CDR3 has 14 amino acids.

This clonotype was recorded at least ten times. This sequence joins TRBV12-3 or TRBV12-4 and TRBJ1-5; D gene ambiguous. Trimming cost V 5 bases and J 4 bases, with 15 bases left between them. The CDR3 runs to 15 residues. This CDR3 reads CASSGLTAVNQPQHF. The CDR3, as DNA: TGTGCCAGCAGTGGCTTGACGGCCGTTAATCAGCCCCAGCATTTT.

This clonotype was seen a few times. Compared with germline, one end of the junction differs, possibly owing to a read error. The rearrangement uses TRBV6-5 and TRBJ2-4; 9 bases are a match to TRBD1. Germline lookup yields CDR1 MNHEY and CDR2 SVGAGI. The CDR3 spans 14 residues. CDR3 coding DNA: TGTGCCAGCAGTCACAGGACAGGGGAAAACATTAAGTACTTC. Translation gives CASSHRTGENIKYF.

The CDR3 region is CSAGQGGSLLHF. In DNA form, the CDR3 reads TGCAGTGCTGGCCAGGGAGGATCTCTCCTCCACTTT. The chain recombines TRBV20-1 with TRBJ1-6; D possibly corresponds to TRBD1 (5 bases). CDR1 is DFQATT and CDR2 is SNEGSKA in the germline V gene (reference sequence). V was cut by 5 bases and J by 15 bases, with 17 bases left in between. The CDR3 runs to 12 residues.

V gene TRBV6-1 combines with J gene TRBJ1-1; D is possibly TRBD1 (6 bases). Germline CDR1 reads MNHNS; CDR2 reads SASEGT. Trimming shortened V by 0 bases and J by 9 bases, and 14 bases separated the two germline ends. This CDR3 is 14 amino acids long. In nucleotides, the CDR3 is TGTGCCAGCAGTGAAGCTTGGGGGCTCGAAAAAGCTTTCTTT. Translating it yields CASSEAWGLEKAFF.

There are many counts of this clonotype. This chain connects TRBV30 to TRBJ2-7; unclear D gene. This CDR3 comprises 11 residues. V lost 5 bases and J lost 0, with 5 bases in between. Per the germline V gene, CDR1 is GTSNPN and CDR2 is SVGIG (reference sequence). The CDR3, as DNA: TGTGCCTGGGAGTGCTCCTACGAGCAGTACTTC. Its protein product is CAWECSYEQYF.

This clonotype was recorded many times. V and J are TRBV20-1 and TRBJ2-5; TRBD2 matches at 11 bases. The V gene end was trimmed by 3 bases and the J gene end by 5 bases; junction bases not matched to a gene: 11. The CDR3 totals 16 residues. From germline, CDR1 is DFQATT and CDR2 SNEGSKA (reference sequence). CDR3 in DNA: TGCAGTGCTAGTCGCCCCCTAGCGGGAGGAAGGGAGACCCAGTACTTC. This codes for CSASRPLAGGRETQYF.

This clonotype has at least ten counts. The CDR3 sequence is CASTRNTGGTGELFF. For the CDR3, the DNA is TGTGCCAGCACGCGGAATACCGGGGGGACCGGGGAGCTGTTTTTT. This chain connects TRBV6-1 to TRBJ2-2, with TRBD2 matching 7 bases. Germline V gives CDR1 MNHNS, CDR2 SASEGT. The V gene end was trimmed by 7 bases and the J gene end by 5 bases; junction bases not matched to a gene: 10. The CDR3 sequence is 15 residues long.

Ten or more counts support this clonotype. The genes are TRBV7-2 and TRBJ1-3; D is possibly TRBD1 (5 bases). This CDR3 contains 15 residues. The germline V and J ends were trimmed by 5 bases and 0 bases, with 11 bases remaining between them. CDR1 is SGHTA and CDR2 is FQGNSA in the germline V gene. The CDR3 spells CASSPRTHSGNTIYF. In nucleotides, the CDR3 is TGTGCCAGCAGCCCGCGGACACACTCTGGAAACACCATATATTTT.

This clonotype appeared many times. The rearrangement uses TRBV5-1 and TRBJ2-5; 9 bases are a match to TRBD1. With V trimmed by 4 bases and J by 4 bases, 5 bases remained unmatched. Germline-derived CDR1 and CDR2 are SGHRS and YFSETQ. The CDR3 is 14 residues long. Written as DNA, the CDR3 is TGCGCCAGCAGCCCAGGGACAGGGACAGAGACCCAGTACTTC. This sequence encodes CASSPGTGTETQYF.

This clonotype was seen many times. The chain recombines TRBV30 with TRBJ2-7, with 8 bases aligning to TRBD1. This CDR3 is 15 amino acids long. The germline gives CDR1 GTSNPN, CDR2 SVGIG (reference sequence). Trimming removed 6 bases from V and 1 base from J; junction bases left unmatched: 11. The CDR3 sequence: CACKFRDRRSYEQYF. Here the CDR3 DNA reads TGTGCCTGTAAGTTCCGGGACAGGAGATCCTACGAGCAGTACTTC.

Many counts were recorded for this clonotype. The V call is TRBV29-1, the J call TRBJ2-7; D is undetermined. Trimming took off 4 bases at V and 5 bases at J, with 6 bases between the two ends. This CDR3 has 10 residues. Germline CDR1 reads SQVTM; CDR2 reads ANQGSEA. CDR3 in DNA: TGCAGCGTTGGGGCCAACGAGCAGTACTTC. Protein: CSVGANEQYF.

This chain connects TRBV6-1 to TRBJ1-5, with no clear D. V shed 0 bases and J shed 10 bases, with 10 bases lying between them. Germline V gene lookup returns CDR1 MNHNS and CDR2 SASEGT. This CDR3 region has 13 residues. The CDR3 DNA sequence: TGTGCCAGCAGTGAAGCGTTCGGGATCCCCCAGCATTTT. It translates to CASSEAFGIPQHF.